Listed here is a single T cell receptor beta chain. Indicated treatment: around 19 received Ad26.COV2.S at low or high dose, single or two shots; roughly five received placebo; per-sample allocation not given. Collection of samples fell on day 63 after the first vaccine or placebo injection. An adult of 18-55 years in Boston served as donor. Wuhan-strain spike was delivered by a replication-incompetent Ad26 vector. Sequencing used immunoSEQ multiplex PCR; TCRdb keeps in-frame clones, though not all of them. The profile shows fewer than 500,000 clones, roughly 89% of them singletons. These data are taken from a study of Ad26.COV2.S vaccination and SARS-CoV-2 variants. Germline values: CDR1 LNHNV, CDR2 YYDKDF (reference sequence). The CDR3 has 13 amino acids. The V and J ends lost 3 bases and 1 base respectively, with 4 bases between them.

The sample consisted of peripheral blood, taken in a trial of Ad26.COV2.S vaccine versus placebo. V and J are TRBV15 and TRBJ1-5; D gene uncertain. The sequence was obtained from a person aged 18 to 65 who received the Ad26.COV2.S COVID-19 vaccine or a placebo. This chain's CDR3 is CATSRESNQPQHF. The CDR3 DNA reads as TGTGCCACCAGCAGGGAAAGCAATCAGCCCCAGCATTTT. The full variable domain, its missing parts supplied by reference TRBV15 and TRBJ1-5, is DAMVIQNPRYQVTQFGKPVTLSCSQTLNHNVMYWYQQKSSQAPKLLFHYYDKDFNNEADTPDNFQSRRPNTSFCFLDIRSPGLGDTAMYLCATSRESNQPQHFGDGTRLSIL.